The sequence of this TCR beta chain was determined in a study of shared clonotypes between healthy human individuals. Germline CDR1 reads GTSNPN; CDR2 reads SVGIG (reference sequence). The germline V and J ends were trimmed by 2 bases and 5 bases, with 10 bases remaining between them. The CDR3 is 13 amino acids. Sequencing used immunoSEQ multiplex PCR; TCRdb keeps in-frame clones, though not all of them. This table has roughly 500,000 clones, about 78% appearing once. It was some 84 million PBMCs that unsorted samples used for genomic DNA. Source material: PBMCs. The V and J genes are TRBV30 and TRBJ1-5; D call uncertain. The receptor was isolated from a woman aged 40 to 49 in good health. Some clones in this sample may be carry-over from other donors' samples. Written as DNA, the CDR3 is TGTGCCTGGAGTTCAGGTGTCGATCAGCCCCAGCATTTT. Protein: CAWSSGVDQPQHF.